These T cell receptor beta chains were read from a single sample in a study of CD8 T cells in Susac syndrome. Via MiXCR, TCRdb re-called the immunoSEQ multiplex PCR reads, giving one row per CDR3 protein. The sample yields tens of thousands of distinct CDR3 sequences, over 75% seen once. The sequenced sample was CD8+ T cells from PBMCs. The receptors come from a human donor with multiple sclerosis. Both conserved end residues are part of each CDR3. The order of the fields is V gene, D gene, CDR3 length, J gene, clone size, CDR3 protein, CDR3 DNA. D genes are given only for firm matches. Clone size is stated in some rows and not others, as once, few, many or a class when expanded.

v_gene: TRBV6-1
d_gene: -
len: 15
j_gene: TRBJ1-1
abundance: -
CDR3aa: CASSEDWGGNTEAFF
CDR3nt: TGTGCCAGCAGTGAAGACTGGGGCGGGAACACTGAAGCTTTCTTT

v_gene: TRBV2
d_gene: TRBD1
len: 13
j_gene: TRBJ1-2
abundance: -
CDR3aa: CASSGQGGYGYTF
CDR3nt: TGTGCCAGCAGTGGACAGGGTGGCTATGGCTACACCTTC

v_gene: TRBV19
d_gene: -
len: 16
j_gene: TRBJ1-5
abundance: -
CDR3aa: CASSFGGHQFNQPQHF
CDR3nt: TGTGCCAGTAGCTTTGGGGGACACCAATTTAATCAGCCCCAGCATTTT

v_gene: TRBV9
d_gene: -
len: 14
j_gene: TRBJ1-2
abundance: -
CDR3aa: CAGSVGDSNYGYTF
CDR3nt: TGTGCCGGCAGCGTAGGTGACAGTAACTATGGCTACACCTTC

v_gene: TRBV6-1
d_gene: -
len: 14
j_gene: TRBJ2-7
abundance: -
CDR3aa: CASSDGWGRYEQYF
CDR3nt: TGTGCCAGCAGTGACGGGTGGGGCAGGTACGAGCAGTACTTC

v_gene: TRBV28
d_gene: -
len: 14
j_gene: TRBJ1-2
abundance: once
CDR3aa: CASSLYAGIYGYTF
CDR3nt: TGTGCCAGCAGTTTATACGCAGGGATCTATGGCTACACCTTC

v_gene: TRBV11-2
d_gene: TRBD2
len: 16
j_gene: TRBJ2-1
abundance: -
CDR3aa: CASSSVTSGIYNEQFF
CDR3nt: TGTGCCAGCAGCTCAGTGACTAGCGGGATCTACAATGAGCAGTTCTTC

v_gene: TRBV7-8
d_gene: -
len: 13
j_gene: TRBJ2-1
abundance: once
CDR3aa: CASSRTLPGEQFF
CDR3nt: TGTGCCAGCAGCCGGACTCTCCCTGGTGAGCAGTTCTTC

v_gene: TRBV15
d_gene: TRBD1
len: 15
j_gene: TRBJ2-7
abundance: -
CDR3aa: CATSGRRGSSYEQYF
CDR3nt: TGTGCCACCAGCGGCCGCAGGGGGAGCTCCTACGAGCAGTACTTC

v_gene: TRBV4-1
d_gene: -
len: 15
j_gene: TRBJ1-1
abundance: few
CDR3aa: CASSQGHVPRWEAFF
CDR3nt: TGCGCCAGCAGCCAAGGGCATGTCCCCAGATGGGAAGCTTTCTTT

v_gene: TRBV20-1
d_gene: -
len: 15
j_gene: TRBJ2-5
abundance: -
CDR3aa: CSAKYLGHVQETQYF
CDR3nt: TGCAGTGCCAAATACCTAGGACACGTTCAAGAGACCCAGTACTTC

v_gene: TRBV4-3
d_gene: TRBD2
len: 17
j_gene: TRBJ2-7
abundance: -
CDR3aa: CASSQDKSGRAFYEQYF
CDR3nt: TGCGCCAGCAGCCAAGATAAAAGCGGGAGGGCCTTCTACGAGCAGTACTTC

v_gene: TRBV11-2
d_gene: -
len: 12
j_gene: TRBJ1-1
abundance: -
CDR3aa: CASSFSASEAFF
CDR3nt: TGTGCCAGCAGCTTCTCAGCGTCTGAAGCTTTCTTT

v_gene: TRBV7-6
d_gene: -
len: 15
j_gene: TRBJ2-2
abundance: -
CDR3aa: CASSLRPRGTGELFF
CDR3nt: TGTGCCAGCAGCTTACGACCCCGGGGAACCGGGGAGCTGTTTTTT

v_gene: TRBV6-5
d_gene: -
len: 12
j_gene: TRBJ2-3
abundance: -
CDR3aa: CASSRSPDTQYF
CDR3nt: TGTGCCAGCAGCCGTAGCCCAGATACGCAGTATTTT

v_gene: TRBV7-8
d_gene: -
len: 17
j_gene: TRBJ2-6
abundance: -
CDR3aa: CASSFPGTLTGANVLTF
CDR3nt: TGTGCCAGCAGCTTTCCCGGGACCTTGACCGGGGCCAACGTCCTGACTTTC

v_gene: TRBV3-1
d_gene: -
len: 16
j_gene: TRBJ2-7
abundance: -
CDR3aa: CASSQDGGGPSYEQYF
CDR3nt: TGTGCCAGCAGCCAAGATGGAGGGGGGCCTTCCTACGAGCAGTACTTC

v_gene: TRBV9
d_gene: TRBD2
len: 15
j_gene: TRBJ2-7
abundance: -
CDR3aa: CASSPSGLAMYEQYF
CDR3nt: TGTGCCAGCAGCCCATCGGGACTAGCGATGTACGAGCAGTACTTC

v_gene: TRBV4-1
d_gene: TRBD1
len: 15
j_gene: TRBJ1-2
abundance: few
CDR3aa: CASSQGDRESYGYTF
CDR3nt: TGCGCCAGCAGCCAAGGTGACAGGGAAAGCTATGGCTACACCTTC

v_gene: TRBV6-1
d_gene: -
len: 15
j_gene: TRBJ2-3
abundance: -
CDR3aa: CASSEANRGTDTQYF
CDR3nt: TGTGCCAGCAGTGAAGCAAACAGGGGCACAGATACGCAGTATTTT

v_gene: TRBV28
d_gene: TRBD1
len: 15
j_gene: TRBJ2-5
abundance: -
CDR3aa: CASSSPTGVRETQYF
CDR3nt: TGTGCCAGCAGTTCCCCGACAGGGGTAAGGGAGACCCAGTACTTC

v_gene: TRBV5-1
d_gene: TRBD1
len: 15
j_gene: TRBJ1-2
abundance: -
CDR3aa: CASSATDRGDYGYTF
CDR3nt: TGCGCCAGCAGCGCAACGGACAGGGGTGACTATGGCTACACCTTC

v_gene: TRBV28
d_gene: TRBD1
len: 16
j_gene: TRBJ1-6
abundance: -
CDR3aa: CASSLRQGPYNSPLHF
CDR3nt: TGTGCCAGCAGTTTACGACAGGGGCCCTATAATTCACCCCTCCACTTT

v_gene: TRBV10-1
d_gene: -
len: 13
j_gene: TRBJ1-1
abundance: -
CDR3aa: CASSPTDRTEAFF
CDR3nt: TGCGCCAGCAGTCCCACGGACAGAACTGAAGCTTTCTTT

v_gene: TRBV11-2
d_gene: -
len: 14
j_gene: TRBJ2-7
abundance: -
CDR3aa: CASSLDGFSYEQYF
CDR3nt: TGTGCCAGCAGCTTAGATGGCTTTTCCTACGAGCAGTACTTC

v_gene: TRBV10-2
d_gene: TRBD2
len: 13
j_gene: TRBJ2-3
abundance: -
CDR3aa: CASRSGSGDTQYF
CDR3nt: TGCGCCAGCAGGAGCGGGAGCGGGGATACGCAGTATTTT

v_gene: TRBV12-3/TRBV12-4
d_gene: -
len: 14
j_gene: TRBJ1-5
abundance: -
CDR3aa: CASSLTAAYQPQHF
CDR3nt: TGTGCCAGCAGTTTGACGGCAGCATATCAGCCCCAGCATTTT

v_gene: TRBV28
d_gene: -
len: 17
j_gene: TRBJ2-3
abundance: -
CDR3aa: CASSLSAQIFRSDTQYF
CDR3nt: TGTGCCAGCAGTTTATCGGCCCAGATATTCCGGTCAGATACGCAGTATTTT